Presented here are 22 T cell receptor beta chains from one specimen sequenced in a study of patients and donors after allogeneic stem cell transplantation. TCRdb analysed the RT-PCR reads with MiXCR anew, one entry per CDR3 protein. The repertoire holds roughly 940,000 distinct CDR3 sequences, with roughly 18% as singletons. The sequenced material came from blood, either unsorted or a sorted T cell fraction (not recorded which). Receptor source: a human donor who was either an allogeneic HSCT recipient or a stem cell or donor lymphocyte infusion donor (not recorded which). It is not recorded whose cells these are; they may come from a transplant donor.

For the CDR3, the DNA is TGCGCCAGCAGCTTGGCCATAGCGGGAGAGGAGTTCTTC. It yields the protein CASSLAIAGEEFF. The chain combines TRBV5-1 with TRBJ2-1, with 9 bases matching TRBD2. The CDR3 is 13 amino acids. Germline V CDR1 and CDR2: SGHRS, YFSETQ. Germline trimming cut 0 bases from V and 14 bases from J; bases unmatched to any gene: 6. The full variable domain, its missing parts supplied by reference TRBV5-1 and TRBJ2-1, is KAGVTQTPRYLIKTRGQQVTLSCSPISGHRSVSWYQQTPGQGLQFLFEYFSETQRNKGNFPGRFSGRQFSNSRSEMNVSTLELGDSALYLCASSLAIAGEEFFGPGTRLTVL.

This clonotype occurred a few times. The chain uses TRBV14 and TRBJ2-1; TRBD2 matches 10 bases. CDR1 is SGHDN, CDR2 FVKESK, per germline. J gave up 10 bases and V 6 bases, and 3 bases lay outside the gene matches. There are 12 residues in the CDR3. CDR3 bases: TGTGCCAGCAGTTTTAGCGGGAGGGAGCAGTTCTTC. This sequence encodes CASSFSGREQFF.

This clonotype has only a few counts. CDR3 coding DNA: TGTGCCAGCATGGGGGAGGGAGGGCCTATCAATGAGCAGTTCTTC. As protein: CASMGEGGPINEQFF. The V gene is TRBV12-3 or TRBV12-4, the J gene TRBJ2-1; TRBD2 matches at 7 bases. This CDR3 has 15 residues. V lost 7 bases, J lost 6 bases, and 12 bases stayed unmatched.

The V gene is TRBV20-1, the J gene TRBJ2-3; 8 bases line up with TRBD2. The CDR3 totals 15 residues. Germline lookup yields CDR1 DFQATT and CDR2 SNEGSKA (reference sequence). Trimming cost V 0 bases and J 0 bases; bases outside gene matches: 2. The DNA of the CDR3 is TGCAGTGCTAGAGACTCTAGCGGGAGCACAGATACGCAGTATTTT. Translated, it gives CSARDSSGSTDTQYF.

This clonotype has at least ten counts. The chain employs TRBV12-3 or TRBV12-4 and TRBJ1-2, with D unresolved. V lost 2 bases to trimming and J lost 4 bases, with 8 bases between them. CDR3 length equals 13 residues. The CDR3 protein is CASSLRQIYGYTF. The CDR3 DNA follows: TGTGCCAGCAGTTTAAGGCAGATCTATGGCTACACCTTC.

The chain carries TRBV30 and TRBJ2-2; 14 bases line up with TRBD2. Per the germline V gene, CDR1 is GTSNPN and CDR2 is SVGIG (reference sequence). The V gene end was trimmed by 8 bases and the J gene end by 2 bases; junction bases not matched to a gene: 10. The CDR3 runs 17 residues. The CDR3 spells CARSRGLAGANTGELFF. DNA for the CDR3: TGTGCCCGCTCCCGGGGACTAGCGGGAGCCAACACCGGGGAGCTGTTTTTT.

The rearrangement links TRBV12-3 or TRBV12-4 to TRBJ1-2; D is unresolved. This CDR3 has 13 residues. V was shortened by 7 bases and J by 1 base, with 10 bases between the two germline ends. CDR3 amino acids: CASKMWDNYGYTF. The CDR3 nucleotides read TGTGCCAGCAAAATGTGGGATAACTATGGCTACACCTTC.

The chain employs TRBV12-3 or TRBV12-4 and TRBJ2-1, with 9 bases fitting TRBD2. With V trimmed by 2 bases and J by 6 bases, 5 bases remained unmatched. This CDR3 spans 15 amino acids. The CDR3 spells CASSLRVAGVNEQFF. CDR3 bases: TGTGCCAGCAGTTTAAGGGTAGCGGGAGTCAATGAGCAGTTCTTC.

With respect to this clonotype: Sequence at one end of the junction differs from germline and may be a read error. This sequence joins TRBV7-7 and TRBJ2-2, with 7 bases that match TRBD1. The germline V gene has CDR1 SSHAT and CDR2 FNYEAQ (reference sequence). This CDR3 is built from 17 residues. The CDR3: CASSLRGQSLNTGELFF. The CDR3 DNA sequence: TGTGCTAGCAGCTTAAGGGGACAGTCCTTGAACACCGGGGAGCTGTTTTTT.

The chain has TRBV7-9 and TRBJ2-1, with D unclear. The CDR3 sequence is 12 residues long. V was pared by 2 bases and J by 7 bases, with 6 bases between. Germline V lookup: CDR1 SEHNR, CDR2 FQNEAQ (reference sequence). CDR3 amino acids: CASSLPVNEQFF. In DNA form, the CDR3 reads TGTGCCAGCAGCTTACCAGTAAATGAGCAGTTCTTC.

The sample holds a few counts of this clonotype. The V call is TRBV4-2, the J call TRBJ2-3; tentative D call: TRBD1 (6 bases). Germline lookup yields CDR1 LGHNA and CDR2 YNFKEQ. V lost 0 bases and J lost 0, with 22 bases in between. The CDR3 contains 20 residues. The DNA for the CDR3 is TGTGCCAGCAGCCAAGATCCAGGGGCAGGGCAGGCTCCTAGCACAGATACGCAGTATTTT. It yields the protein CASSQDPGAGQAPSTDTQYF.

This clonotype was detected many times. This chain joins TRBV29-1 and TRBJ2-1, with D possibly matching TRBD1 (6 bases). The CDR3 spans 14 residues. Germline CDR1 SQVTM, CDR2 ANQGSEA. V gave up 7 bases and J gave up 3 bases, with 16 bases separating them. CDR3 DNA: TGCAGCGCGACCGGCACAGGGATCTACAATGAGCAGTTCTTC. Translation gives CSATGTGIYNEQFF.

The DNA for the CDR3 is TGTGCCAGCAGGGGGACTACCTACGAGCAGTACTTC. This translates into CASRGTTYEQYF. The genes are TRBV28 and TRBJ2-7; TRBD2 matches 7 bases. V gave up 6 bases and J gave up 2 bases; unmatched junction bases: 1. Germline lookup yields CDR1 MDHEN and CDR2 SYDVKM. The CDR3 extends over 12 amino acids.

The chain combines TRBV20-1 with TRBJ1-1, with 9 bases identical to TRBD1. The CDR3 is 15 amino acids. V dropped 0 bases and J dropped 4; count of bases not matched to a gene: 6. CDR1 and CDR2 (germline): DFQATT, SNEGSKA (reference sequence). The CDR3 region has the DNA TGCAGTGCTAGAGACCCAGACAGGGGGAGCACTGAAGCTTTCTTT. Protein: CSARDPDRGSTEAFF.

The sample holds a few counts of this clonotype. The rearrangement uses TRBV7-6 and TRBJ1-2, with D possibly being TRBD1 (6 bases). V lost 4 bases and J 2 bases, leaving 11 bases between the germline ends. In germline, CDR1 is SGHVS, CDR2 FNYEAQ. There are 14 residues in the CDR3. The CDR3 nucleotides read TGTGCCAGCAGCTCGGAGGGGGAGAACTATGGCTACACCTTC. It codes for CASSSEGENYGYTF.

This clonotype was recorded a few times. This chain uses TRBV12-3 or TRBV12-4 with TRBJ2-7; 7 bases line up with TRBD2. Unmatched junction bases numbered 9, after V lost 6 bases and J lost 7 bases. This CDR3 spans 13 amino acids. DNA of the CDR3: TGTGCCAGCAGGGCAGGGAGGGCGTCGGAGCAGTACTTC. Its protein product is CASRAGRASEQYF.

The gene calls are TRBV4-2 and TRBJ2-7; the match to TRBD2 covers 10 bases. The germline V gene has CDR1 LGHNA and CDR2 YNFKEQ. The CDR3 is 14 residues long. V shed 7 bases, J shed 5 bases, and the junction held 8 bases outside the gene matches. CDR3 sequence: CASMNLAGADEQYF. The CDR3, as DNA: TGTGCCAGCATGAATCTAGCGGGAGCCGACGAGCAGTACTTC.

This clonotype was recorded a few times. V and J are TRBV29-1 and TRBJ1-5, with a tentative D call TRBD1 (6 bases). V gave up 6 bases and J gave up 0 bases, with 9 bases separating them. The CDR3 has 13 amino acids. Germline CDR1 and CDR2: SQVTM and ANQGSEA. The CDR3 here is CSVQGYSNQPQHF. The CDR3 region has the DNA TGCAGCGTCCAGGGGTATAGCAATCAGCCCCAGCATTTT.

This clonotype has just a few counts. This chain's CDR3 is CATSDARGVQFF. The CDR3 DNA reads as TGTGCCACCAGTGATGCAAGGGGGGTGCAGTTCTTC. The gene calls are TRBV24-1 and TRBJ2-1; D may correspond to TRBD1 or TRBD2 (6 bases each). Germline assignment: CDR1 KGHDR and CDR2 SFDVKD. The CDR3 loop spans 12 amino acids. The ends were cut back, 3 bases at V and 12 bases at J, with 11 bases in the middle.

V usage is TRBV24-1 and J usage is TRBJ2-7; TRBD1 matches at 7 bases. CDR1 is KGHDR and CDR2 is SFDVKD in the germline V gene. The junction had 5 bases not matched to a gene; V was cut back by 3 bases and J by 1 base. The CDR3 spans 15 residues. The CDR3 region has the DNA TGTGCCACCAGTGATGGGACAGCGTTTTCCTACGAGCAGTACTTC. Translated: CATSDGTAFSYEQYF.

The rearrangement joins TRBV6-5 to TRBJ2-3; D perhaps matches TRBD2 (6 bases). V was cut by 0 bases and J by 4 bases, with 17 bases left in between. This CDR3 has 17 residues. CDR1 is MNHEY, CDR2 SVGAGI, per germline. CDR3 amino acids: CASSYSARGGWADTQYF. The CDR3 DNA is TGTGCCAGCAGTTACTCAGCTCGGGGAGGATGGGCAGATACGCAGTATTTT.

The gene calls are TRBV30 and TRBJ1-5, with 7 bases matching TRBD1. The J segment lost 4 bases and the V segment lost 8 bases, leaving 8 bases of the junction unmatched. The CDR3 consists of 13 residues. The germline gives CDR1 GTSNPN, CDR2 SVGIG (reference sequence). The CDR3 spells CALSAGGNQPQHF. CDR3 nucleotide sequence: TGTGCCCTGTCTGCAGGGGGTAATCAGCCCCAGCATTTT.